Below, 26 T cell receptor beta chains from the same sample are listed, as sequenced in a study of T cells expressing NK-cell markers. With the 5' RACE reads reprocessed, TCRdb shows one record per CDR3 protein and no DNA. Its table records 550,000 or so distinct CDR3 sequences. The material sequenced was blood T cells: a sorted CD56 or NKG2C T cell subset, CD4+ or CD8+ T cells, or bulk PBMC T cells (not recorded which). The origin of the receptors is a man between 18 and 35 years old in good health.

The chain uses TRBV24-1 and TRBJ2-1; the TCRdb D gene call, TRBD2, has no DNA to confirm it. The CDR3 has 17 residues. Germline lookup yields CDR1 KGHDR and CDR2 SFDVKD. The CDR3: CATSDLGASGNYNEQFF.

This chain joins TRBV15 and TRBJ1-5; TCRdb's assignment of TRBD1 cannot be checked, as there is no DNA. CDR3 size: 13 residues. Germline CDR1 and CDR2: LNHNV and YYDKDF (reference sequence). CDR3 protein: CATSIGIGQPQHF.

The rearrangement joins TRBV6-5 to TRBJ2-3. Per germline, CDR1 MNHEY and CDR2 SVGAGI. CDR3 size: 14 residues. The CDR3 reads CASSYPGSTDTQYF.

This chain links TRBV27 with TRBJ2-2; with no DNA, the TCRdb D assignment of TRBD1 cannot be verified. Per germline, CDR1 MNHEY and CDR2 SMNVEV (reference sequence). The CDR3 is 17 amino acids. CDR3 amino acids: CASSLFGERGVTGELFF.

The J gene is TRBJ2-1, the V gene TRBV20-1; the TCRdb call, TRBD2, lacks DNA for checking. This CDR3 is 14 amino acids long. Germline CDR1 is DFQATT and CDR2 is SNEGSKA (reference sequence). CDR3 loop: CSAGTAGGYNEQFF.

The chain uses TRBV7-2 and TRBJ2-3; TCRdb picks TRBD1, but there is no DNA to check that call. The CDR3 sequence is 12 residues long. Germline values: CDR1 SGHTA, CDR2 FQGNSA. The CDR3 loop reads CASGVRADTQYF.

J is TRBJ1-3 and V is TRBV5-5; TCRdb reports TRBD1, a call that lacks DNA to check it against. This CDR3 has 14 amino acids. The germline gives CDR1 SGHKS, CDR2 YYEKEE (reference sequence). The CDR3 spells CASSTGTYGNTIYF.

This chain links TRBV12-3 or TRBV12-4 with TRBJ2-3; no DNA is available, so the TRBD2 call from TCRdb remains unchecked. CDR3 length: 15 amino acids. Here the CDR3 reads CASSLFPGLSDTQYF.

The genes are TRBV6-5 and TRBJ2-3; TCRdb indicates TRBD2, and absent DNA this call remains unverified. Germline CDR1 and CDR2: MNHEY and SVGAGI. The CDR3 has 13 amino acids. The CDR3 sequence is CASSLTLSGNTYF.

This chain uses TRBV29-1 with TRBJ2-7; TCRdb's D call, TRBD1, is unchecked because there is no DNA. The CDR3 runs 13 residues. CDR1 is SQVTM and CDR2 is ANQGSEA in the germline V gene. CDR3 in amino acids: CSVLGPGRYEQYF.

CDR3 loop: CSASSLAGSLYNEQFF. J is TRBJ2-1 and V is TRBV20-1; TCRdb's D call, TRBD2, is unchecked because there is no DNA. Looked up from germline, CDR1 is DFQATT and CDR2 is SNEGSKA (reference sequence). The CDR3 runs to 16 residues.

This sequence joins TRBV5-1 and TRBJ2-1; TCRdb's assignment of TRBD2 cannot be checked, as there is no DNA. CDR3 length: 18 residues. CDR1 and CDR2 (germline): SGHRS, YFSETQ. CDR3 region: CASSSGLAGGGSPYEQFF.

The chain recombines TRBV28 with TRBJ2-3; TCRdb's D call, TRBD2, is unchecked because there is no DNA. This CDR3 has 14 residues. Germline lookup yields CDR1 MDHEN and CDR2 SYDVKM. The CDR3 loop is CASSFASGADTQYF. Filled out from reference TRBV28 and TRBJ2-3, the complete variable domain reads DVKVTQSSRYLVKRTGEKVFLECVQDMDHENMFWYRQDPGLGLRLIYFSYDVKMKEKGDIPEGYSVSREKKERFSLILESASTNQTSMYLCASSFASGADTQYFGPGTRLTVL.

The rearrangement links TRBV5-1 to TRBJ1-2; TCRdb's D call of TRBD1 is untestable without DNA. Germline loops: CDR1 SGHRS, CDR2 YFSETQ. The CDR3 is made up of 13 amino acids. The CDR3 protein is CASSSTGRVGYTF. The full variable domain, with the rest looked up from reference TRBV5-1 and TRBJ1-2, is KAGVTQTPRYLIKTRGQQVTLSCSPISGHRSVSWYQQTPGQGLQFLFEYFSETQRNKGNFPGRFSGRQFSNSRSEMNVSTLELGDSALYLCASSSTGRVGYTFGSGTRLTVV.

The chain has TRBV29-1 and TRBJ1-1. The CDR3 runs to 11 residues. Germline assignment: CDR1 SQVTM and CDR2 ANQGSEA. The CDR3: CSVARREEAFF.

The chain links TRBV5-1 to TRBJ2-1. CDR1 and CDR2 (germline): SGHRS, YFSETQ. The CDR3 has 14 residues. CDR3 sequence reads: CASSLRVSYNEQFF.

This chain uses TRBV12-3 or TRBV12-4 with TRBJ2-1. The length of the CDR3 is 13 residues. The CDR3 sequence: CASSRDARNEQFF.

The chain uses TRBV12-3 or TRBV12-4 and TRBJ2-2; TCRdb's assignment of TRBD2 cannot be checked, as there is no DNA. This CDR3 is built from 15 residues. The CDR3 is CASSLGLAYTGELFF.

The chain links TRBV29-1 to TRBJ2-1; TCRdb's D gene call, TRBD2, goes unchecked for lack of DNA. The germline CDR1 and CDR2 sequences are SQVTM and ANQGSEA. The CDR3 is 17 residues long. CDR3 region: CSVEPAGVFYSYNEQFF.

The genes are TRBV20-1 and TRBJ2-2; TCRdb picks TRBD2, but there is no DNA to check that call. CDR3 length: 14 amino acids. In germline, CDR1 is DFQATT, CDR2 SNEGSKA (reference sequence). CDR3 region: CSASFKRETGELFF.

The chain couples TRBV28 to TRBJ2-2; TCRdb outputs TRBD1, but without DNA this stays unchecked. Germline V gene lookup returns CDR1 MDHEN and CDR2 SYDVKM. The CDR3 spans 13 residues. The CDR3 loop is CASRPRKAGELFF.

The V call is TRBV6-4, the J call TRBJ2-4. Per the germline V gene, CDR1 is MRHNA and CDR2 is SNTAGT. The CDR3 is made up of 19 amino acids. CDR3: CASSDGSLATVIAKNIQYF.

V and J are TRBV6-5 and TRBJ2-5. The germline CDR1 and CDR2 sequences are MNHEY and SVGAGI. The CDR3 sequence is 13 residues long. This chain's CDR3 is CASSYGKGETQYF.

The J gene is TRBJ1-1, the V gene TRBV6-5. The CDR3 extends over 15 amino acids. Per the germline V gene, CDR1 is MNHEY and CDR2 is SVGAGI. The CDR3 region is CASSYPGRQNTEAFF.

J is TRBJ2-3 and V is TRBV12-3 or TRBV12-4; the TCRdb D gene call, TRBD2, has no DNA to confirm it. There are 16 residues in the CDR3. CDR3 in amino acids: CASSPTWGLVTDTQYF.

The chain recombines TRBV5-1 with TRBJ2-5; the TCRdb call, TRBD1, lacks DNA for checking. The CDR3 runs 16 residues. Germline loops: CDR1 SGHRS, CDR2 YFSETQ. CDR3 in amino acids: CASSLAQGLYQETQYF.